This section outlines one TCR beta chain sequence together with its context. These data originate in a study of blood T cell repertoires in COVID-19. Libraries were prepared by immunoSEQ multiplex PCR; TCRdb keeps only in-frame clonotypes and omits some of them. The data contain just over 250,000 clones, approximately 86% of them singletons. This receptor was obtained from a man between 40 and 49 years old who had recovered from COVID-19. The sequenced sample was peripheral blood.

Written as DNA, the CDR3 is TGTGCCAGCAGCCAAGAAAGTGGTCTAGCGGGGGTTGAGCAGTTCTTC. Encoded protein: CASSQESGLAGVEQFF. The chain carries TRBV4-2 and TRBJ2-1, with 10 bases aligning to TRBD2. The CDR3 is 16 residues long. V was pared by 0 bases and J by 9 bases, with 8 bases of the junction left unmatched. Per the germline V gene, CDR1 is LGHNA and CDR2 is YNFKEQ.